This entry lists 9 T cell receptor beta chains sequenced from one sample in a study of radiation and T cells in renal cell carcinoma. As to time point: baseline pretreatment blood. The treatment denotes: 15 Gy SBRT to primary tumor, nephrectomy 4 weeks later. Libraries were prepared by immunoSEQ multiplex PCR; TCRdb keeps only in-frame clonotypes and omits some of them. There are approximately 100,000 clones in the sample; 86% occur only once, and almost 8% lies in the top ten. Specimen: blood, collected from a patient whose treatment included radiotherapy and nephrectomy. These receptors originate from a middle-aged man with renal cell carcinoma.

This chain connects TRBV7-6 to TRBJ2-1; the D gene is possibly TRBD1 (6 bases). The CDR3 loop spans 14 amino acids. Trimming shortened V by 3 bases and J by 2 bases, and 8 bases separated the two germline ends. The germline CDR1 and CDR2 sequences are SGHVS and FNYEAQ. In nucleotides, the CDR3 is TGTGCCAGCAGCTTTACAGGGCCCTACAATGAGCAGTTCTTC. The encoded protein is CASSFTGPYNEQFF.

CDR3 amino acids: CASSEPANYGYTF. CDR3 coding DNA: TGTGCCAGCAGTGAACCAGCTAACTATGGCTACACCTTC. This chain connects TRBV6-1 to TRBJ1-2; D gene ambiguous. CDR1 is MNHNS and CDR2 is SASEGT in the germline V gene. The CDR3 is 13 residues long. V gave up 2 bases and J gave up 0 bases, with 4 bases separating them.

The chain employs TRBV2 and TRBJ2-5; 10 bases map to TRBD1. V shed 6 bases and J 2 bases; nucleotides not matched to a gene: 9. This CDR3 spans 16 amino acids. The germline V gene has CDR1 SNHLY and CDR2 FYNNEI. The CDR3 DNA reads as TGTGCCAGCAGCGTCGGGACAGGGGCTTTACAAGAGACCCAGTACTTC. It encodes CASSVGTGALQETQYF.

This clone was seen repeatedly, ten times or more. The rearrangement uses TRBV11-2 and TRBJ1-2; 8 positions agree with TRBD1. J was trimmed by 8 bases and V by 4 bases; bases with no gene match: 12. The CDR3 contains 15 residues. Germline lookup yields CDR1 SGHAT and CDR2 FQNNGV. The CDR3 region is CASSSRLDRVQGYTF. The CDR3 coding sequence is TGTGCCAGCAGCTCGCGGTTGGACAGGGTCCAAGGCTACACCTTC. The complete variable domain, with remaining parts taken from reference TRBV11-2 and TRBJ1-2, reads EAGVAQSPRYKIIEKRQSVAFWCNPISGHATLYWYQQILGQGPKLLIQFQNNGVVDDSQLPKDRFSAERLKGVDSTLKIQPAKLEDSAVYLCASSSRLDRVQGYTFGSGTRLTVV.

The chain employs TRBV14 and TRBJ2-7; 7 nucleotides align to TRBD2. Germline CDR1 reads SGHDN; CDR2 reads FVKESK. This CDR3 has 15 residues. The V gene end was trimmed by 4 bases and the J gene end by 4 bases; junction bases not matched to a gene: 10. In DNA form, the CDR3 reads TGTGCCAGCAGCCCCAATGGGAGGGCAGCGTACGAGCAGTACTTC. It is translated as CASSPNGRAAYEQYF.

The CDR3 DNA reads TGCGCCAGCAGCTTCTACAGGTCCACTGAAGCTTTCTTT. Translating gives CASSFYRSTEAFF. V and J are TRBV5-1 and TRBJ1-1; possibly TRBD1 for D (5 bases). CDR1 and CDR2 (germline): SGHRS, YFSETQ. CDR3 length equals 13 residues. V was trimmed by 2 bases and J by 4 bases, leaving 9 bases between them.

This sequence joins TRBV27 and TRBJ1-6; 7 nucleotides match TRBD1. The germline V gene encodes CDR1 MNHEY and CDR2 SMNVEV (reference sequence). The V gene end was trimmed by 5 bases and the J gene end by 4 bases; junction bases not matched to a gene: 5. The CDR3 sequence is 15 residues long. In DNA form, the CDR3 reads TGTGCCAGCAGTAGACAGGGAGGTTATAATTCACCCCTCCACTTT. Encoded protein: CASSRQGGYNSPLHF.

The chain links TRBV10-3 to TRBJ2-3; unclear D gene. Deletions cut 6 bases from V and 0 bases from J, with 10 bases between. Germline CDR1 and CDR2: ENHRY and SYGVKD. CDR3 size: 14 residues. The CDR3 here is CAISQTTSTDTQYF. The CDR3 DNA is TGTGCCATCAGCCAGACAACTAGCACAGATACGCAGTATTTT.

The chain recombines TRBV19 with TRBJ2-2, with D perhaps matching TRBD2 (6 bases). Per the germline V gene, CDR1 is LNHDA and CDR2 is SQIVND (reference sequence). The CDR3 covers 15 residues. V lost 5 bases and J 0 bases, leaving 10 bases between the germline ends. The CDR3 here is CASSWRGSNTGELFF. CDR3 nucleotides: TGTGCCAGTAGTTGGCGGGGATCGAACACCGGGGAGCTGTTTTTT.